One sample yielded the 20 T cell receptor beta chains listed below, sequenced in a study of cytomegalovirus exposure and HLA in healthy donors. A multiplex PCR was run with 60 Vbeta primers and 13 Jbeta primers. Method: immunoSEQ multiplex PCR; TCRdb's copy keeps in-frame clones and lacks some. The data contain roughly 150,000 clones, approximately 80% of them singletons. Sequencing was performed on PBMCs. The receptors here all came from a woman between 40 and 55 years old in good health and CMV-seropositive.

This clone was recorded a few times. This chain connects TRBV19 to TRBJ1-6; 7 positions match TRBD1. With 6 bases clipped from V and 7 bases from J, the junction kept 9 bases outside the gene matches. Germline CDR1 LNHDA, CDR2 SQIVND (reference sequence). The length of the CDR3 is 15 residues. The CDR3 DNA reads as TGTGCCAGTAGCCCGGACAGGCGACTCAATTCACCCCTCCACTTT. Its protein product is CASSPDRRLNSPLHF.

This clone appeared once. This chain uses TRBV7-9 with TRBJ2-1, with D perhaps TRBD2 (5 bases). The CDR3 totals 14 residues. V was pared by 1 base and J by 4 bases, with 8 bases between. The germline gives CDR1 SEHNR, CDR2 FQNEAQ (reference sequence). Here the CDR3 DNA reads TGTGCCAGCAGCTTAGACGCGGGTTACAATGAGCAGTTCTTC. It encodes CASSLDAGYNEQFF.

The genes are TRBV7-9 and TRBJ2-7, with 9 bases aligning to TRBD2. The CDR3 runs 13 residues. Trimming removed 5 bases from V and 5 bases from J; junction bases left unmatched: 4. The germline V gene has CDR1 SEHNR and CDR2 FQNEAQ (reference sequence). CDR3 in amino acids: CASSRSGSDEQYF. The DNA for the CDR3 is TGTGCCAGCAGCCGTAGCGGGAGCGACGAGCAGTACTTC.

This chain uses TRBV5-1 with TRBJ1-4, with D maybe TRBD1 (6 bases). Germline values: CDR1 SGHRS, CDR2 YFSETQ. This CDR3 spans 17 amino acids. V lost 7 bases and J lost 5, with 24 bases in between. CDR3 sequence reads: CASRVPRPTGRNEKLFF. The CDR3 nucleotides are TGCGCCAGCCGCGTCCCACGCCCGACAGGCAGAAATGAAAAACTGTTTTTT.

The chain uses TRBV6-5 and TRBJ2-7, with a weak D call TRBD1 (5 bases). CDR3 length equals 14 residues. Trimming removed 5 bases at V and 2 bases at J, with 13 bases between. CDR1 and CDR2 from the germline V gene are MNHEY and SVGAGI. CDR3 residues: CASSISGFPYEQYF. CDR3 nucleotides: TGTGCCAGCAGTATATCAGGGTTTCCCTACGAGCAGTACTTC.

This clone appeared a single time. This CDR3 is CASSASGAGANVLTF. CDR3 in DNA: TGTGCCAGCAGCGCTTCAGGGGCTGGGGCCAACGTCCTGACTTTC. J is TRBJ2-6 and V is TRBV6-1, with D possibly TRBD1 on 6 matching bases. Germline V gene lookup returns CDR1 MNHNS and CDR2 SASEGT. V lost 6 bases and J lost 2, with 11 bases in between. The CDR3 runs 15 residues.

The CDR3 DNA reads TGCGCCAGCAGCCCGGACAGGGGGCGTAGCACCGGGGAGCTGTTTTTT. This translates into CASSPDRGRSTGELFF. The chain recombines TRBV10-1 with TRBJ2-2; 11 nucleotides match TRBD1. The CDR3 is made up of 16 amino acids. Unmatched junction bases numbered 7, after V lost 6 bases and J lost 4 bases. Germline CDR1 and CDR2: WNHNN and SYGVQD (reference sequence).

V is TRBV7-9 and J is TRBJ1-3; D uncertain. Germline lookup yields CDR1 SEHNR and CDR2 FQNEAQ (reference sequence). The CDR3 sequence is 14 residues long. Trimming pared 4 bases from V and 4 bases from J, leaving 11 bases between. The CDR3 DNA reads TGTGCCAGCAGCTCAACCGAGGGAGGAAACACCATATATTTT. Protein: CASSSTEGGNTIYF.

This clone has a count of ten or more. V is TRBV6-6 and J is TRBJ1-3, with 7 bases matching TRBD1. Per germline, CDR1 MNHNY and CDR2 SVGAGI (reference sequence). Germline trimming cut 0 bases from V and 4 bases from J; bases unmatched to any gene: 0. The CDR3 sequence is 14 residues long. CDR3 nucleotides: TGTGCCAGCAGTTACTCGACAGGGGGAAACACCATATATTTT. Translated, it gives CASSYSTGGNTIYF.

CDR3 DNA: TGTGCCAGCAGTCCCCAGGGACAGGGAAGGTCACCCCTCCACTTT. Translating it yields CASSPQGQGRSPLHF. The gene calls are TRBV27 and TRBJ1-6, with TRBD1 identical over 9 bases. Germline loops: CDR1 MNHEY, CDR2 SMNVEV (reference sequence). V shed 5 bases, J shed 10 bases, and the junction held 9 bases outside the gene matches. The CDR3 runs 15 residues.

The chain joins TRBV18 to TRBJ2-3; 11 bases line up with TRBD1. V dropped 6 bases and J dropped 4; count of bases not matched to a gene: 3. This CDR3 is 14 amino acids long. Germline CDR1 and CDR2: KGHSH and LQKENI. For the CDR3, the DNA is TGTGCCAGCTCGCGGACAGGGGGCGCAGATACGCAGTATTTT. It specifies CASSRTGGADTQYF.

This clone was observed a handful of times. This CDR3 is also generated by other DNA sequences in the sample. The rearrangement uses TRBV7-9 and TRBJ1-5; 8 bases align to TRBD1. The V and J ends lost 0 bases and 6 bases, in that order; junction bases with no gene match: 1. Germline lookup yields CDR1 SEHNR and CDR2 FQNEAQ (reference sequence). There are 14 residues in the CDR3. The CDR3: CASSLAQGGQPQHF. The CDR3 coding sequence is TGTGCCAGCAGCTTAGCACAGGGGGGTCAGCCCCAGCATTTT.

The genes are TRBV5-6 and TRBJ1-1, with D unclear. Per germline, CDR1 SGHDT and CDR2 YYEEEE. This CDR3 comprises 14 residues. V lost 3 bases to trimming and J lost 1 base, with 10 bases between them. CDR3 sequence: CASSSFGQNTEAFF. In nucleotides, the CDR3 is TGTGCCAGCAGCTCTTTCGGTCAGAACACTGAAGCTTTCTTT.

Of note for this clone: Compared with germline, one end of the junction differs, possibly owing to a read error. The chain joins TRBV30 to TRBJ2-7, with D unresolved. In germline, CDR1 is GTSNPN, CDR2 SVGIG (reference sequence). CDR3 length: 14 residues. The CDR3 sequence is CAWSVRPYSHEQYF. The CDR3 nucleotides are TGTGCCTGGAGTGTACGCCCCTACTCCCACGAGCAGTACTTC.

The chain couples TRBV30 to TRBJ1-1; possible D gene TRBD1, 6 bases. V was pared by 7 bases and J by 4 bases, with 16 bases between. The CDR3 totals 13 residues. Looked up from germline, CDR1 is GTSNPN and CDR2 is SVGIG (reference sequence). CDR3 in amino acids: CASIQGRGTEAFF. CDR3 DNA: TGTGCCTCGATACAGGGACGAGGCACTGAAGCTTTCTTT. Full variable domain (rest looked up from reference TRBV30 and TRBJ1-1): SQTIHQWPATLVQPVGSPLSLECTVEGTSNPNLYWYRQAAGRGLQLLFYSVGIGQISSEVPQNLSASRPQDRQFILSSKKLLLSDSGFYLCASIQGRGTEAFFGQGTRLTVV.

The V and J genes are TRBV25-1 and TRBJ1-3; D not certain. CDR1 is MGHDK and CDR2 is SYGVNS in the germline V gene. The ends were cut back, 0 bases at V and 2 bases at J, with 5 bases in the middle. The CDR3 runs to 14 residues. CDR3 sequence reads: CASSEYGAGNTIYF. The CDR3 DNA sequence: TGTGCCAGCAGTGAATATGGAGCTGGAAACACCATATATTTT.

This clone was counted between two and nine times. The chain uses TRBV11-2 and TRBJ1-1, with a tentative D call TRBD1 (6 bases). The CDR3 loop spans 13 amino acids. CDR1 and CDR2 from the germline V gene are SGHAT and FQNNGV. The V gene lost 6 bases and the J gene lost 1 base, with 9 bases spanning the gap. The CDR3 nucleotides are TGTGCCAGCAGGGAACAGGGGAACACTGAAGCTTTCTTT. Translating it yields CASREQGNTEAFF.

This chain connects TRBV25-1 to TRBJ2-3, with TRBD2 identical over 11 bases. CDR1 and CDR2 (germline): MGHDK, SYGVNS. V gave up 1 base and J gave up 1 base; unmatched junction bases: 1. The CDR3 runs 16 residues. The CDR3 loop reads CASSESGLAGTDTQYF. CDR3 DNA: TGTGCCAGCAGTGAATCGGGACTAGCGGGCACAGATACGCAGTATTTT.

This clone was observed a few times. The rearrangement joins TRBV5-6 to TRBJ1-1, with D tentatively TRBD1 (6 bases). V was pared by 5 bases and J by 6 bases, with 11 bases between. The CDR3 sequence is 12 residues long. Germline assignment: CDR1 SGHDT and CDR2 YYEEEE. CDR3 region: CASRFEGAEAFF. Here the CDR3 DNA reads TGTGCCAGCAGATTTGAGGGGGCTGAAGCTTTCTTT.

V usage is TRBV4-2 and J usage is TRBJ1-1; 7 bases map to TRBD1. The V and J ends lost 4 bases and 4 bases, in that order; junction bases with no gene match: 6. Germline V lookup: CDR1 LGHNA, CDR2 YNFKEQ. The CDR3 has 14 amino acids. CDR3 residues: CASSRDRSSTEAFF. CDR3 DNA sequence: TGTGCCAGCAGCCGGGACAGAAGTTCCACTGAAGCTTTCTTT.